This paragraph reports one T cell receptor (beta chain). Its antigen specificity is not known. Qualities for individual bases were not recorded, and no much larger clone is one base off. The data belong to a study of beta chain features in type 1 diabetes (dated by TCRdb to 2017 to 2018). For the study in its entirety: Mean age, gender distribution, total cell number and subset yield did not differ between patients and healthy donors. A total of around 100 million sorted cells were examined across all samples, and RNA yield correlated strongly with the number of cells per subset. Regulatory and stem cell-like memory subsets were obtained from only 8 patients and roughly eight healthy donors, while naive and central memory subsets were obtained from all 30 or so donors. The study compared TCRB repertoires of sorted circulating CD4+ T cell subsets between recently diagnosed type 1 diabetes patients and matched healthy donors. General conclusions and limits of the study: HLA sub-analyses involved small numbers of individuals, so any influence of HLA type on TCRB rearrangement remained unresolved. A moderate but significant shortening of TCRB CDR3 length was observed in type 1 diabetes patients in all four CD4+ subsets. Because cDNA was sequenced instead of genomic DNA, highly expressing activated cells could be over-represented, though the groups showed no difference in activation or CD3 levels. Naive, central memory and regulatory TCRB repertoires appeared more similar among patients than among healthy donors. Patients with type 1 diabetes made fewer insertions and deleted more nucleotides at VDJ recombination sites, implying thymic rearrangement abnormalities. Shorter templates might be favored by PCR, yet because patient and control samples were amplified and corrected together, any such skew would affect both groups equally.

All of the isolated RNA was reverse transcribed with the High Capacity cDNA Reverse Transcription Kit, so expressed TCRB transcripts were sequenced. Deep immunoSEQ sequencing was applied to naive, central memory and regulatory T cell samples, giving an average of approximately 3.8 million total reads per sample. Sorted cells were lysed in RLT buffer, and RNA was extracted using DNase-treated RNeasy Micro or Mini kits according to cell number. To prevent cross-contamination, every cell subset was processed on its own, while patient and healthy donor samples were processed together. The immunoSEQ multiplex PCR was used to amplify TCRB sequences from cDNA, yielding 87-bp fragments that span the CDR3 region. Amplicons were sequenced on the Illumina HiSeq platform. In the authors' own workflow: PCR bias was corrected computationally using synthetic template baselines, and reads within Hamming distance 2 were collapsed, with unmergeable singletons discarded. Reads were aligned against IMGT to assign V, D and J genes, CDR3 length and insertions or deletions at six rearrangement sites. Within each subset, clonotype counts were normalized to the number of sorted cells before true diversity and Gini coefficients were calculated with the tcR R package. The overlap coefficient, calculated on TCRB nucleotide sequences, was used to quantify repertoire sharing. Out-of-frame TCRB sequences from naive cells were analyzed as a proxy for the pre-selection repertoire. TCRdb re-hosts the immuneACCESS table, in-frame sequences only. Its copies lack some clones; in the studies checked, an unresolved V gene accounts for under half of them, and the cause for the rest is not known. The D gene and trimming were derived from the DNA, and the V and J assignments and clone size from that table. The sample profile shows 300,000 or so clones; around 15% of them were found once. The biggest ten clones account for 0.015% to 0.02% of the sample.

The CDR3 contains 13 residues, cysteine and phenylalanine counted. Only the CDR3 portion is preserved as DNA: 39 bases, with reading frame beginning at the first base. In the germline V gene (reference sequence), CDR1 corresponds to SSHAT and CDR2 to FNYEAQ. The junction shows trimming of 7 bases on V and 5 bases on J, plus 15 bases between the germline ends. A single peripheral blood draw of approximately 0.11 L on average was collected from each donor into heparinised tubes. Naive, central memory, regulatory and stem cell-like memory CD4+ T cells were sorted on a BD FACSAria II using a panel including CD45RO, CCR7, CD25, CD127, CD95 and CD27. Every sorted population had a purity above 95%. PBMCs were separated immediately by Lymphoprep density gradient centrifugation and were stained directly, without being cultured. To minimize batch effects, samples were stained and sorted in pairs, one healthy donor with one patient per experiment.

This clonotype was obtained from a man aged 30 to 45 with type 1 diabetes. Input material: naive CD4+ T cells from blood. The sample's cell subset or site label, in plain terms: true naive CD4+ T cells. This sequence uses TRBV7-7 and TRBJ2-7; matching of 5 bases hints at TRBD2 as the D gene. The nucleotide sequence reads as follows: TGTGCCAGCACAAGAGCACCGGGAAACGAGCAGTACTTC. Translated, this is CASTRAPGNEQYF. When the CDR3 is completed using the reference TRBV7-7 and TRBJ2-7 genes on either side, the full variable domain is GAGVSQSPRYKVTKRGQDVTLRCDPISSHATLYWYQQALGQGPEFLTYFNYEAQPDKSGLPSDRFSAERPEGSISTLTIQRTEQRDSAMYRCASTRAPGNEQYFGPGTRLTVT.